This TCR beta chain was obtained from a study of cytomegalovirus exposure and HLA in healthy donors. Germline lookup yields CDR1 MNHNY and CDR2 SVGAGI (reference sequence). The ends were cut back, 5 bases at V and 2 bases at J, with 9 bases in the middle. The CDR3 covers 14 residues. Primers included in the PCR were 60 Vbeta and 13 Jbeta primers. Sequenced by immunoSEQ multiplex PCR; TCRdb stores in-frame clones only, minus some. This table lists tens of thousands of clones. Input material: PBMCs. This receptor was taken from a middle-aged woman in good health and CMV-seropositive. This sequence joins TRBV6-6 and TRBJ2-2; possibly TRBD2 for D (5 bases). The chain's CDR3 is CASSILVNTGELFF. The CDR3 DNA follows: TGTGCCAGCAGTATACTAGTTAACACCGGGGAGCTGTTTTTT.